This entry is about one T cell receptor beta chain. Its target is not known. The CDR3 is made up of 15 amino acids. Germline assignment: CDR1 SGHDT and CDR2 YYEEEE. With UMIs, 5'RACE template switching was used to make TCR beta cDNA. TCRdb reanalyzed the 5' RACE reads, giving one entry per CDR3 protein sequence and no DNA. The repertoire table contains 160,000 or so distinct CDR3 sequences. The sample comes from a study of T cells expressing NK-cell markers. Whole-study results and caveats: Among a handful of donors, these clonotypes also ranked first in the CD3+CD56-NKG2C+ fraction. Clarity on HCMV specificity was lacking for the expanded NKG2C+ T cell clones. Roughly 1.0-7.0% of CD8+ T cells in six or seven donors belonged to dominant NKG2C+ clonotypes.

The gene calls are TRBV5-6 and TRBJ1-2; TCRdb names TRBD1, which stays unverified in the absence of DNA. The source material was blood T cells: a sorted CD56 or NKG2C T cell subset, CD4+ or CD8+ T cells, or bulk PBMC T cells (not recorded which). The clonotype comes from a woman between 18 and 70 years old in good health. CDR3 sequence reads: CASSSINGQGHGYTF.